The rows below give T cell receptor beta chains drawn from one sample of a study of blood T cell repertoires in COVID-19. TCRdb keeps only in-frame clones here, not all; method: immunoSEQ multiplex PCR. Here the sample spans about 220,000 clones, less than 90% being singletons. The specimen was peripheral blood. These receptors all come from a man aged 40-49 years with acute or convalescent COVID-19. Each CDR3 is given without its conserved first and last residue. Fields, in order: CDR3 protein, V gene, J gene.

CDR3: ASSLFAGEAF
V: TRBV5-4
J: TRBJ1-1

CDR3: ASSLESSGGAQETQY
V: TRBV7-2
J: TRBJ2-5

CDR3: AWSSPNTGELF
V: TRBV28
J: TRBJ2-2

CDR3: ASSSGLSTGELF
V: TRBV27
J: TRBJ2-2

CDR3: ASSPPSGAGDTQY
V: TRBV18
J: TRBJ2-3

CDR3: ASSVTGVQETQY
V: TRBV2
J: TRBJ2-5

CDR3: AWDGNYGYT
V: TRBV30
J: TRBJ1-2

CDR3: ASSIDLGPYEQY
V: TRBV19
J: TRBJ2-7

CDR3: ASSVEVGVRGPYNEQF
V: TRBV9
J: TRBJ2-1

CDR3: ASSYIRDSQF
V: TRBV11-2
J: TRBJ2-1

CDR3: ASTDGAERISYEQY
V: TRBV11-2
J: TRBJ2-7

CDR3: SVTTGAHSTDTQY
V: TRBV29-1
J: TRBJ2-3